This T cell receptor (beta chain) was recorded in a study of post-analysis software for immune sequencing data (dated by TCRdb to 2014 to 2015). Notes on the research overall: Disease courses on record covered relapsing-remitting, secondary progressive and progressive-relapsing multiple sclerosis, though some patients had no subtype annotation. A subset of samples was prepared in parallel using single-end sample barcoding, then pooled and co-amplified after Illumina adapter ligation. Patient repertoires were compared against ten to twelve previously published healthy control repertoires from donors aged roughly 6 to 28 years.

Results the study describes overall, beyond this receptor: Strong co-clustering of samples prepared in the same batch was shown by direct clustering with F measure, prompting a batch-effect correction. Normalized Chao1 diversity was significantly lower in multiple sclerosis patients than controls, suggesting substantial peripheral T-cell clonal expansion. The multiple sclerosis patient group was slightly younger than the control group. Patients showed significantly higher frequencies than controls for several TRBV segments, among them TRBV5-6, TRBV5-1 and TRBV20-1.

To demonstrate the VDJtools post-analysis software, TCR beta repertoires were profiled from the peripheral blood of about 14 young patients with multiple sclerosis. The multiple sclerosis patients were children and adolescents ranging in age from about 6 to 16 years. The trim is 7 bases for V and 6 bases for J, with a gap of 18 bases between the germline ends. The CDR3 has 14 amino acids, counting the end cysteine and phenylalanine. The DNA shown is the 42-base CDR3, in frame from base 1. Of note for this clonotype: What this receptor recognizes is not known. The sample holds no much larger clone one base away, and base qualities are not on file.

Library creation used PCR. These reads were obtained on an Illumina HiSeq 2500. Unique molecular identifiers were incorporated into TCR beta cDNA libraries to reduce PCR and sequencing biases. Per 1 to 10 million input T cells, roughly 500,000 cDNA molecules were obtained, such that each molecule approximated one T cell. The patient libraries were prepared and sequenced with the same protocol used for the earlier healthy control dataset. Samples belonging to the same batch were prepared together, multiplexed and sequenced on a shared HiSeq lane. As for the original processing: Raw barcoded reads were processed with MIGEC, discarding single-read molecular identifier groups before consensus assembly and CDR3 extraction. VDJtools was used for post-analysis of the clonotype tables, and diversity was normalized by down-sampling every dataset to the size of the smallest sample. To correct batch-related cross-sample contamination, repertoire overlap clustering matched CDR3 amino acid sequences but not nucleotide sequences. TCRdb reanalyzed the raw reads on its own, using fastp at Q25 for trimming and MiXCR for clone calling, and kept in-frame beta chains. Every CDR3 protein is listed once, alongside the most common genes and DNA of its rows. The V and J calls here are based on TCRdb, not the publication. The sample table shows some 800,000 distinct CDR3 sequences, and 40% to 55% are seen once. Roughly 4.5% of the sample rests with the top ten.

The receptor was isolated from a girl aged 5-17 years with multiple sclerosis. Sequencing was performed on blood. The V and J genes are TRBV12-3 or TRBV12-4 and TRBJ1-2; a weak D assignment points to TRBD1 (5 bases agree). The nucleotide sequence reads TGTGCCAGCACCGAACGGGGGGTTAGGGATGGCTACACCTTC. Translated, it reads CASTERGVRDGYTF.